These T cell receptor beta chains were read from a single sample in a study of CD8 T cells in Susac syndrome. TCRdb called the immunoSEQ multiplex PCR reads again in MiXCR, with one record for every CDR3 protein. The repertoire includes approximately 200,000 distinct CDR3 sequences, 85% to 95% of them detected once, and 0.082% sits in the top ten. Sequencing was done on a sample of CD4+ T cells from PBMCs. Receptors originate from a human donor with multiple sclerosis. Each CDR3 is given with its conserved first and last residue. A D gene is named only where the DNA matches it firmly. Not all rows give a size; the values are once, few, many and, for expanded clones, a class.

clone_size: -; j_call: TRBJ1-2; d_call: -; v_call: TRBV5-1; cdr3_aa: CASRPPDGIRNGYGYTF; cdr3_nt: TGCGCCAGCAGGCCCCCGGACGGGATCCGCAACGGCTATGGCTACACCTTC
clone_size: -; j_call: TRBJ1-2; d_call: TRBD1; v_call: TRBV29-1; cdr3_aa: CSVELSTGDYGYTF; cdr3_nt: TGCAGCGTTGAGCTTTCTACAGGGGACTATGGCTACACCTTC
clone_size: -; j_call: TRBJ2-1; d_call: TRBD2; v_call: TRBV4-2; cdr3_aa: CASSQLLAGGYNEQFF; cdr3_nt: TGTGCCAGCAGCCAACTTCTAGCGGGGGGGTACAATGAGCAGTTCTTC
clone_size: -; j_call: TRBJ2-5; d_call: TRBD1; v_call: TRBV12-3/TRBV12-4; cdr3_aa: CASRYTGGLETQYF; cdr3_nt: TGTGCCAGCCGCTACACAGGGGGACTAGAGACCCAGTACTTC
clone_size: -; j_call: TRBJ2-7; d_call: -; v_call: TRBV11-2; cdr3_aa: CASSSNVPSSYEQYF; cdr3_nt: TGTGCCAGCAGCTCTAACGTCCCGAGCTCCTACGAGCAGTACTTC
clone_size: once; j_call: TRBJ2-7; d_call: -; v_call: TRBV29-1; cdr3_aa: CSVGSVYEQYF; cdr3_nt: TGCAGCGTTGGGTCCGTCTACGAGCAGTACTTC
clone_size: -; j_call: TRBJ2-3; d_call: -; v_call: TRBV3-1; cdr3_aa: CASSSPIRGREDTQYF; cdr3_nt: TGTGCCAGCAGCTCCCCGATCCGCGGACGAGAGGATACGCAGTATTTT
clone_size: -; j_call: TRBJ2-1; d_call: -; v_call: TRBV14; cdr3_aa: CASSQGWGYNEQFF; cdr3_nt: TGTGCCAGCAGCCAAGGGTGGGGTTACAATGAGCAGTTCTTC
clone_size: -; j_call: TRBJ1-2; d_call: -; v_call: TRBV19; cdr3_aa: CASTGAYGYTF; cdr3_nt: TGTGCCAGTACGGGGGCCTATGGCTACACCTTC
clone_size: -; j_call: TRBJ1-2; d_call: -; v_call: TRBV30; cdr3_aa: CAWSAFYGYTF; cdr3_nt: TGTGCCTGGAGTGCCTTCTATGGCTACACCTTC
clone_size: -; j_call: TRBJ2-2; d_call: -; v_call: TRBV9; cdr3_aa: CASSVTNAGELFF; cdr3_nt: TGTGCCAGCAGCGTGACGAATGCCGGGGAGCTGTTTTTT
clone_size: -; j_call: TRBJ2-1; d_call: TRBD2; v_call: TRBV27; cdr3_aa: CASSGWGLAGGHANEQFF; cdr3_nt: TGTGCCAGCAGTGGTTGGGGACTAGCGGGGGGCCACGCTAATGAGCAGTTCTTC
clone_size: -; j_call: TRBJ2-5; d_call: TRBD2; v_call: TRBV7-2; cdr3_aa: CASSPLADFRTQYF; cdr3_nt: TGTGCCAGCAGCCCTCTAGCGGACTTCAGGACCCAGTACTTC
clone_size: once; j_call: TRBJ1-5; d_call: TRBD1; v_call: TRBV29-1; cdr3_aa: CSALQGAEQPQHF; cdr3_nt: TGCAGCGCATTACAGGGGGCTGAACAGCCCCAGCATTTT
clone_size: -; j_call: TRBJ1-6; d_call: TRBD1; v_call: TRBV2; cdr3_aa: CATTGENNSPLHF; cdr3_nt: TGTGCCACCACAGGGGAAAACAATTCACCCCTCCACTTT
clone_size: -; j_call: TRBJ2-7; d_call: -; v_call: TRBV3-1; cdr3_aa: CASSLRGGYYEQYF; cdr3_nt: TGTGCCAGCAGCCTTCGAGGAGGGTACTACGAGCAGTACTTC
clone_size: -; j_call: TRBJ2-1; d_call: -; v_call: TRBV30; cdr3_aa: CAWSLLYNEQFF; cdr3_nt: TGTGCCTGGAGTCTGCTTTACAATGAGCAGTTCTTC
clone_size: -; j_call: TRBJ2-7; d_call: -; v_call: TRBV18; cdr3_aa: CASSRKTPLNEQYF; cdr3_nt: TGTGCCAGCTCACGAAAAACTCCGCTGAACGAGCAGTACTTC
clone_size: once; j_call: TRBJ1-2; d_call: -; v_call: TRBV29-1; cdr3_aa: CSVDMFTDSPPYGYTF; cdr3_nt: TGCAGCGTTGATATGTTTACGGACAGTCCCCCCTATGGCTACACCTTC
clone_size: -; j_call: TRBJ2-3; d_call: -; v_call: TRBV7-2; cdr3_aa: CASSLQGGPTDTQYF; cdr3_nt: TGTGCCAGCAGCTTACAAGGGGGGCCCACAGATACGCAGTATTTT
clone_size: -; j_call: TRBJ2-6; d_call: -; v_call: TRBV7-9; cdr3_aa: CASNMLAGANVLTF; cdr3_nt: TGTGCCAGCAATATGCTGGCTGGGGCCAACGTCCTGACTTTC
clone_size: -; j_call: TRBJ2-5; d_call: -; v_call: TRBV10-3; cdr3_aa: CAISGPEKETQYF; cdr3_nt: TGTGCCATCAGTGGCCCAGAAAAAGAGACCCAGTACTTC
clone_size: -; j_call: TRBJ2-3; d_call: TRBD2; v_call: TRBV5-4; cdr3_aa: CASSPRLAGGPDTQYF; cdr3_nt: TGTGCCAGCAGCCCAAGACTAGCGGGGGGCCCAGATACGCAGTATTTT
clone_size: -; j_call: TRBJ1-2; d_call: -; v_call: TRBV20-1; cdr3_aa: CSAEMQGGGSGYTF; cdr3_nt: TGCAGTGCCGAGATGCAGGGAGGAGGCTCTGGCTACACCTTC
clone_size: once; j_call: TRBJ2-2; d_call: TRBD1; v_call: TRBV30; cdr3_aa: CAWGQGVSGELFF; cdr3_nt: TGTGCCTGGGGACAGGGTGTATCCGGGGAGCTGTTTTTT
clone_size: -; j_call: TRBJ2-1; d_call: -; v_call: TRBV9; cdr3_aa: CASSVGGVGPEQFF; cdr3_nt: TGTGCCAGCAGCGTAGGGGGTGTCGGGCCGGAGCAGTTCTTC
clone_size: -; j_call: TRBJ2-7; d_call: -; v_call: TRBV29-1; cdr3_aa: CSALRADTAGEQYF; cdr3_nt: TGCAGCGCACTAAGGGCGGACACGGCGGGCGAGCAGTACTTC
clone_size: -; j_call: TRBJ1-5; d_call: -; v_call: TRBV20-1; cdr3_aa: CSARDDLQYSNQPQHF; cdr3_nt: TGCAGTGCTAGAGATGACCTACAGTATAGCAATCAGCCCCAGCATTTT
clone_size: -; j_call: TRBJ2-4; d_call: -; v_call: TRBV29-1; cdr3_aa: CSVEEGSWAKNIQYF; cdr3_nt: TGCAGCGTTGAAGAGGGTTCTTGGGCCAAAAACATTCAGTACTTC
clone_size: -; j_call: TRBJ1-1; d_call: -; v_call: TRBV30; cdr3_aa: CAFGGRTEAFF; cdr3_nt: TGTGCCTTCGGGGGTCGCACTGAAGCTTTCTTT
clone_size: -; j_call: TRBJ2-1; d_call: TRBD2; v_call: TRBV5-1; cdr3_aa: CASSLVTSGGDPYNEQFF; cdr3_nt: TGCGCCAGCAGCTTGGTCACTAGCGGGGGGGACCCCTACAATGAGCAGTTCTTC
clone_size: -; j_call: TRBJ1-4; d_call: -; v_call: TRBV7-9; cdr3_aa: CASSLGGLEKLFF; cdr3_nt: TGTGCCAGCAGCCTTGGGGGCCTCGAAAAACTGTTTTTT
clone_size: -; j_call: TRBJ1-3; d_call: -; v_call: TRBV18; cdr3_aa: CASAISGGGNTIYF; cdr3_nt: TGTGCCAGCGCTATCAGCGGTGGAGGAAACACCATATATTTT
clone_size: -; j_call: TRBJ2-1; d_call: TRBD2; v_call: TRBV12-3/TRBV12-4; cdr3_aa: CASSPGGSGEQFF; cdr3_nt: TGTGCCAGCAGCCCGGGGGGGTCTGGTGAGCAGTTCTTC
clone_size: -; j_call: TRBJ1-3; d_call: -; v_call: TRBV30; cdr3_aa: CAWTRAGNTIYF; cdr3_nt: TGTGCCTGGACAAGGGCTGGAAACACCATATATTTT
clone_size: -; j_call: TRBJ1-4; d_call: -; v_call: TRBV30; cdr3_aa: CAWSEGIANEKLFF; cdr3_nt: TGTGCCTGGAGTGAAGGGATAGCTAATGAAAAACTGTTTTTT
clone_size: -; j_call: TRBJ2-7; d_call: -; v_call: TRBV3-1; cdr3_aa: CASSRTGFDYEQYF; cdr3_nt: TGTGCCAGCAGTCGCACAGGGTTCGATTACGAGCAGTACTTC
clone_size: -; j_call: TRBJ2-3; d_call: -; v_call: TRBV14; cdr3_aa: CASSQDGPFLQYF; cdr3_nt: TGTGCCAGCAGCCAAGATGGCCCGTTTTTGCAGTATTTT
clone_size: once; j_call: TRBJ2-3; d_call: -; v_call: TRBV20-1; cdr3_aa: CSVGTASTDTQYF; cdr3_nt: TGCAGTGTCGGGACGGCTAGCACAGATACGCAGTATTTT
clone_size: -; j_call: TRBJ1-2; d_call: -; v_call: TRBV27; cdr3_aa: CASSLSKDSYGYTF; cdr3_nt: TGTGCCAGCAGTTTATCGAAGGACAGCTATGGCTACACCTTC
clone_size: -; j_call: TRBJ1-5; d_call: -; v_call: TRBV21-1; cdr3_aa: CASSSQTGTIRVAQHF; cdr3_nt: TGTGCCAGCAGCTCCCAAACCGGGACAATTCGGGTTGCCCAGCATTTT
clone_size: -; j_call: TRBJ2-6; d_call: -; v_call: TRBV9; cdr3_aa: CASSVNSGANVLTF; cdr3_nt: TGTGCCAGCAGCGTGAACTCTGGGGCCAACGTCCTGACTTTC
clone_size: -; j_call: TRBJ1-2; d_call: -; v_call: TRBV30; cdr3_aa: CAWRRGGGYTF; cdr3_nt: TGTGCCTGGCGCCGCGGGGGGGGCTACACCTTC
clone_size: -; j_call: TRBJ2-2; d_call: -; v_call: TRBV29-1; cdr3_aa: CSVSVTNRDGELFF; cdr3_nt: TGCAGCGTGAGCGTAACTAATCGGGACGGGGAGCTGTTTTTT
clone_size: -; j_call: TRBJ1-2; d_call: -; v_call: TRBV29-1; cdr3_aa: CSVEGGAGYTF; cdr3_nt: TGCAGCGTTGAAGGGGGCGCCGGCTACACCTTC
clone_size: -; j_call: TRBJ2-1; d_call: TRBD2; v_call: TRBV3-1; cdr3_aa: CASSLRGGAEWEQFF; cdr3_nt: TGTGCCAGCAGCCTACGCGGGGGGGCGGAATGGGAGCAGTTCTTC
clone_size: once; j_call: TRBJ1-4; d_call: TRBD1; v_call: TRBV6-6; cdr3_aa: CASSWTGGEMEKLFF; cdr3_nt: TGTGCCAGCAGTTGGACAGGGGGCGAGATGGAAAAACTGTTTTTT
clone_size: -; j_call: TRBJ2-3; d_call: -; v_call: TRBV5-1; cdr3_aa: CASSSGQSADTQYF; cdr3_nt: TGCGCCAGCAGCTCCGGACAGTCAGCAGATACGCAGTATTTT
clone_size: -; j_call: TRBJ2-7; d_call: TRBD1; v_call: TRBV5-1; cdr3_aa: CASSLGDRGSEQYF; cdr3_nt: TGCGCCAGCAGCTTGGGGGACAGGGGGAGTGAGCAGTACTTC
clone_size: -; j_call: TRBJ2-6; d_call: -; v_call: TRBV29-1; cdr3_aa: CSVLGAGANVLTF; cdr3_nt: TGCAGCGTGTTAGGAGCTGGGGCCAACGTCCTGACTTTC